These 6 T cell receptor beta chains originate from one sample sequenced in a study of T-cell memory formation after mild COVID-19. One entry per CDR3 protein, called by TCRdb with MiXCR from the 5' RACE reads. The repertoire holds approximately 98,000 distinct CDR3 sequences, with roughly a sixth as singletons. The sequenced sample consisted of PBMCs or a T cell subset sorted from them (not recorded which). Receptors were obtained from a man between 18 and 29 years old who had mild COVID-19 (a few samples of this study predate the infection). Cell type and time point are not known.

This clonotype has a count of ten or more. V and J are TRBV7-2 and TRBJ1-1; TRBD1 aligns across 7 bases. This CDR3 region has 14 residues. Germline values: CDR1 SGHTA, CDR2 FQGNSA. V was clipped by 4 bases and J by 5 bases; unmatched bases: 7. Here the CDR3 reads CASSSIGGRTEAFF. The DNA of the CDR3 is TGTGCCAGCAGCTCCATAGGGGGCCGGACTGAAGCTTTCTTT. Together with reference TRBV7-2 and TRBJ1-1, the CDR3 gives the full variable domain: GAGVSQSPSNKVTEKGKDVELRCDPISGHTALYWYRQSLGQGLEFLIYFQGNSAPDKSGLPSDRFSAERTGGSVSTLTIQRTQQEDSAVYLCASSSIGGRTEAFFGQGTRLTVV.

In this sample, this clonotype turned up a few times. This chain connects TRBV7-2 to TRBJ2-7, with no clear D. The germline V and J ends were trimmed by 1 base and 4 bases, with 17 bases remaining between them. CDR1 is SGHTA and CDR2 is FQGNSA in the germline V gene. CDR3 length equals 16 residues. The CDR3 reads CASSLVSGSSWYEQYF. CDR3 nucleotides: TGTGCCAGCAGCTTAGTTTCCGGCTCCAGCTGGTACGAGCAGTACTTC.

This chain links TRBV5-6 with TRBJ1-1, with D perhaps matching TRBD1 (6 bases). The CDR3 runs 14 residues. V was shortened by 4 bases and J by 3 bases, with 13 bases between the two germline ends. Germline values: CDR1 SGHDT, CDR2 YYEEEE. Here the CDR3 DNA reads TGTGCCAGCAGCCGCCGGGGGCCGGACACTGAAGCTTTCTTT. It yields the protein CASSRRGPDTEAFF.

This chain connects TRBV7-2 to TRBJ2-5, with 14 positions matching TRBD2. V lost 1 base and J lost 5; bases outside the gene matches: 3. Per germline, CDR1 SGHTA and CDR2 FQGNSA. This CDR3 region has 16 residues. The CDR3 DNA follows: TGTGCCAGCAGCTTAGAGACTAGCGGGGGGGCGGAGACCCAGTACTTC. The encoded protein is CASSLETSGGAETQYF. Full variable domain (remainder filled in from reference TRBV7-2 and TRBJ2-5): GAGVSQSPSNKVTEKGKDVELRCDPISGHTALYWYRQSLGQGLEFLIYFQGNSAPDKSGLPSDRFSAERTGGSVSTLTIQRTQQEDSAVYLCASSLETSGGAETQYFGPGTRLLVL.

The chain links TRBV4-2 to TRBJ1-6; tentative D call: TRBD1 (6 bases). Trimming cost V 4 bases and J 6 bases, with 16 bases left between them. There are 16 residues in the CDR3. Germline-derived CDR1 and CDR2 are LGHNA and YNFKEQ. As DNA, the CDR3 is TGTGCCAGCAGCCCCGATATCCAGGGGCGTAATTCACCCCTCCACTTT. Translating gives CASSPDIQGRNSPLHF.

This clonotype was picked up a small number of times. J is TRBJ2-2 and V is TRBV4-3; D remains ambiguous. CDR1 LGHNA and CDR2 YSLEER come from the germline V gene. V was trimmed by 2 bases and J by 6 bases, leaving 10 bases between them. The CDR3 consists of 14 residues. CDR3 sequence reads: CASSQPQGSGELFF. For the CDR3, the DNA is TGCGCCAGCAGCCAACCCCAAGGATCCGGGGAGCTGTTTTTT.